Presented here are 10 T cell receptor beta chains from one specimen sequenced in a study of T cell repertoires in cytomegalovirus infection. Their cognate antigens are unknown. TCRdb analysed the reads with MiXCR anew, one entry per CDR3 protein. This sample has some 110,000 distinct CDR3 sequences, with about 9.5% found just once. The sequenced material came from PBMCs, sequenced either directly or after in vitro stimulation (not recorded which). All receptors come from a human donor in good health (CMV status not recorded). Some clones in this sample may be carry-over from other donors' samples.

This chain joins TRBV5-4 and TRBJ2-7; 13 bases match TRBD2. Germline V lookup: CDR1 SGHNT, CDR2 YYREEE (reference sequence). The trim removed 2 bases at V and 4 bases at J, leaving 3 bases unmatched. The CDR3 is made up of 15 amino acids. Here the CDR3 DNA reads TGTGCCAGCAGCTTAGGGACTAGCGGGATTTACGAGCAGTACTTC. It codes for CASSLGTSGIYEQYF.

The chain couples TRBV18 to TRBJ2-1; tentatively, D is TRBD2 (6 bases). The V gene's germline CDR1 is KGHSH and CDR2 LQKENI. The CDR3 runs 18 residues. Trimming cost V 4 bases and J 4 bases, with 23 bases left between them. In DNA form, the CDR3 reads TGTGCCAGCTCACGAGAGGTGGTACTGGGCGGGACTTACAATGAGCAGTTCTTC. It translates to CASSREVVLGGTYNEQFF.

This chain uses TRBV6-2 or TRBV6-3 with TRBJ1-3; D gene uncertain. CDR1 MNHEY and CDR2 SVGEGT come from the germline V gene. The CDR3 spans 15 residues. The V and J ends lost 7 bases and 0 bases respectively, with 13 bases between them. Here the CDR3 DNA reads TGTGCCAGCATCAGCCCGACCGTCTCTGGAAACACCATATATTTT. It specifies CASISPTVSGNTIYF.

Notes on this clonotype: This may arise from a read error, as a much more abundant clone is one base away. This is likely a read error, given that the CDR3 carries no conserved phenylalanine or tryptophan at its end. The rearrangement uses TRBV7-2 and TRBJ2-5; 7 nucleotides line up with TRBD1. Trimming at V came to 0 bases and at J to 5 bases, leaving 3 bases not matched to a gene. This CDR3 region has 14 residues. The germline V gene encodes CDR1 SGHTA and CDR2 FQGNSA. The chain's CDR3 is CASSLATGPETQYL. The DNA for the CDR3 is TGTGCCAGCAGCTTAGCGACAGGGCCGGAGACCCAGTACCTC.

The chain has TRBV18 and TRBJ1-1; no reliable D call. Trimming took off 0 bases at V and 1 base at J, with 9 bases between the two ends. The CDR3 runs 15 residues. Per germline, CDR1 KGHSH and CDR2 LQKENI. CDR3 loop: CASSPPGLKNTEAFF. For the CDR3, the DNA is TGTGCCAGCTCACCACCGGGATTGAAGAACACTGAAGCTTTCTTT.

This clonotype was recorded many times. The V gene is TRBV7-2, the J gene TRBJ1-5; TRBD1 matches at 7 bases. The CDR3 runs 13 residues. V was clipped by 3 bases and J by 11 bases; unmatched bases: 7. CDR1 SGHTA and CDR2 FQGNSA come from the germline V gene. This CDR3 reads CASSLVTGASQHF. DNA of the CDR3: TGTGCCAGCAGCTTGGTTACAGGGGCGTCCCAGCATTTT. Combining the CDR3 with reference TRBV7-2 and TRBJ1-5 gives the whole variable domain GAGVSQSPSNKVTEKGKDVELRCDPISGHTALYWYRQSLGQGLEFLIYFQGNSAPDKSGLPSDRFSAERTGGSVSTLTIQRTQQEDSAVYLCASSLVTGASQHFGDGTRLSIL.

This clonotype has a handful of counts. The chain recombines TRBV18 with TRBJ2-5, with 8 bases that match TRBD2. The CDR3 totals 16 residues. Germline-derived CDR1 and CDR2 are KGHSH and LQKENI. The V gene end was trimmed by 3 bases and the J gene end by 5 bases; junction bases not matched to a gene: 11. The DNA of the CDR3 is TGTGCCAGCTCACCGGCGAGCGGGAGCGGGTTGGAGACCCAGTACTTC. This translates into CASSPASGSGLETQYF. Complete variable domain (other parts from reference TRBV18 and TRBJ2-5): NAGVMQNPRHLVRRRGQEARLRCSPMKGHSHVYWYRQLPEEGLKFMVYLQKENIIDESGMPKERFSAEFPKEGPSILRIQQVVRGDSAAYFCASSPASGSGLETQYFGPGTRLLVL.

This clonotype was seen ten or more times. J is TRBJ2-7 and V is TRBV6-5; perhaps TRBD2 as D (5 bases). The length of the CDR3 is 13 residues. The germline gives CDR1 MNHEY, CDR2 SVGAGI. Trimming stripped 2 bases from V and 6 bases from J, with 11 bases between. Written as DNA, the CDR3 is TGTGCCAGCAGTTACGGGAGCGGAGGCGAGCAGTACGTC. It specifies CASSYGSGGEQYV.

This clonotype was seen repeatedly, ten times or more. V usage is TRBV7-9 and J usage is TRBJ2-3; a weak D match, TRBD2 (6 bases). Per the germline V gene, CDR1 is SEHNR and CDR2 is FQNEAQ (reference sequence). The ends were cut back, 4 bases at V and 6 bases at J, with 17 bases in the middle. This CDR3 comprises 15 residues. This chain's CDR3 is CASSSTGVVRDTQYF. CDR3 nucleotides: TGTGCCAGCAGCTCGACGGGAGTAGTAAGGGATACGCAGTATTTT.

There are a few counts of this clonotype. The gene calls are TRBV7-9 and TRBJ2-3, with 7 positions matching TRBD2. The J segment lost 4 bases and the V segment lost 5 bases, leaving 6 bases of the junction unmatched. CDR1 is SEHNR and CDR2 is FQNEAQ in the germline V gene (reference sequence). This CDR3 is 14 amino acids long. CDR3 loop: CASSPSAGADTQYF. The CDR3 DNA sequence: TGTGCCAGCAGCCCCTCCGCGGGGGCAGATACGCAGTATTTT.